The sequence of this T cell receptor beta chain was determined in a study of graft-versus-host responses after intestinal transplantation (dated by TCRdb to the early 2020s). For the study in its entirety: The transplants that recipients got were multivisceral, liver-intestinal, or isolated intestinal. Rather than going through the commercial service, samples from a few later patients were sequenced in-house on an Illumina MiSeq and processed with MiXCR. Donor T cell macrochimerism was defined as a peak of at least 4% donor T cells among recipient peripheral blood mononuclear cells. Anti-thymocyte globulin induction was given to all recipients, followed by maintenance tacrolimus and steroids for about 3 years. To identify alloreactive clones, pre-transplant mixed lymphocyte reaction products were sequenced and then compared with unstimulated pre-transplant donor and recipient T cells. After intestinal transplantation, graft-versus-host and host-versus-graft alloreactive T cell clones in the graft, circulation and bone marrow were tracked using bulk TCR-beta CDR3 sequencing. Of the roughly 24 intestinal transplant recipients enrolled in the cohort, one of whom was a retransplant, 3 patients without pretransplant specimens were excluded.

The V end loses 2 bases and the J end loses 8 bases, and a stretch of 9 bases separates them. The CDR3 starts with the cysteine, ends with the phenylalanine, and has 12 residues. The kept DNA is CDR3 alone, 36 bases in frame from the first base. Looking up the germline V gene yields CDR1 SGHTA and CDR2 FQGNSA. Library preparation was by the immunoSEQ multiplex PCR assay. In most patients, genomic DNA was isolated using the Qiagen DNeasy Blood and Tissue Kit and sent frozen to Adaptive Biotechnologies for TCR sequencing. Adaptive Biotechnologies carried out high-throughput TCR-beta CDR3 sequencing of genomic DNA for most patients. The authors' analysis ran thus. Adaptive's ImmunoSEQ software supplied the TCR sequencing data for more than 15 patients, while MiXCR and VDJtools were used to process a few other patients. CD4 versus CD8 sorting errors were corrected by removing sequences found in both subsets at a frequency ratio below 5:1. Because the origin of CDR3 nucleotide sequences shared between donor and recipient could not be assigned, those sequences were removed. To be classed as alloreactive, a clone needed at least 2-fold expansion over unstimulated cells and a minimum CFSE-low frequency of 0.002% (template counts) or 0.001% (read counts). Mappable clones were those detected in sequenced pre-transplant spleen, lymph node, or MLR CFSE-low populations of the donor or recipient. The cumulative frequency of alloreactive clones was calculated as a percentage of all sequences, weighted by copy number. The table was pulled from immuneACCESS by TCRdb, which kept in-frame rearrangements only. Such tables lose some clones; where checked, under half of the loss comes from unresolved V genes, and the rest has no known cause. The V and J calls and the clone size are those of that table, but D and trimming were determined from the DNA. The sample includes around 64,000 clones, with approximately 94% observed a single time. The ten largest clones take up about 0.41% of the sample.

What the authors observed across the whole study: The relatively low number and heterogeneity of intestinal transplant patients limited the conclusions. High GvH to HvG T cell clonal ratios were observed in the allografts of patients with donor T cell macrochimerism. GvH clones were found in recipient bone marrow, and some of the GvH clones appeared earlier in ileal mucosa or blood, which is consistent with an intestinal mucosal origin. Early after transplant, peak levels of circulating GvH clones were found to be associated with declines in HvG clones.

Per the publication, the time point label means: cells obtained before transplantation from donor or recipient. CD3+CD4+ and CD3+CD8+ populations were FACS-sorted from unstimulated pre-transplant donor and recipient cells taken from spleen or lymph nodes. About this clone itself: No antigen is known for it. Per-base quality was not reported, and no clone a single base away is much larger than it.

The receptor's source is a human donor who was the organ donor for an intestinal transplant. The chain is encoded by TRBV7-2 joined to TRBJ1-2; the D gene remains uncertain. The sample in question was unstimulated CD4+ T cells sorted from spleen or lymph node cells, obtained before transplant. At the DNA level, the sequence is TGTGCCAGCAGCTTATCCCTTCGAGGCTACACCTTC. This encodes CASSLSLRGYTF.